The sample holds many counts of the clone carrying this T cell receptor (beta chain). Antigen unknown. V dropped 0 bases and J dropped 3; count of bases not matched to a gene: 7. Germline CDR1 is SGHTA and CDR2 is FQGNSA. CDR3 length: 18 amino acids. One entry per CDR3 protein, called by TCRdb with MiXCR from the 5' RACE reads. The data show approximately 2,500 distinct CDR3 sequences, just under 7.5% seen once. Indicated time point: sample taken at primary tumor resection. This sample was included in a study of spatial heterogeneity in lung cancer. Findings and limits, study-wide: Mutation counts in tumors were tracked by counts of expanded intratumoral alpha and beta TCRs.

This sequence was found in a female donor with early-stage non-small cell lung cancer. The material sequenced was lung tumor tissue, taken at surgery. The chain links TRBV7-2 to TRBJ2-3; 12 bases agree with TRBD2. CDR3 amino acids: CASSLATSGGGRTDTQYF. CDR3 DNA sequence: TGTGCCAGCAGCTTAGCGACTAGCGGGGGCGGGAGAACAGATACGCAGTATTTT.